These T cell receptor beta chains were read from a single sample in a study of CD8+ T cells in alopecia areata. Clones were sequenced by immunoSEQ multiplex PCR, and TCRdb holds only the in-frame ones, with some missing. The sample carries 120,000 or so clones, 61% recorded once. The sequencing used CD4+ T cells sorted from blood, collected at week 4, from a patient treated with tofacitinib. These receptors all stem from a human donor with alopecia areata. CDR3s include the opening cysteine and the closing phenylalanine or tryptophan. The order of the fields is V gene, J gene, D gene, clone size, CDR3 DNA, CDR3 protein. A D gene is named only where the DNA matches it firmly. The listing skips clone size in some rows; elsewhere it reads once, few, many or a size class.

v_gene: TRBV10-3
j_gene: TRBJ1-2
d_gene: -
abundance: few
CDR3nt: TGTGCCATCAGTGAGCGGGACGGGGCTGAGGGCTACACCTTC
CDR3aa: CAISERDGAEGYTF

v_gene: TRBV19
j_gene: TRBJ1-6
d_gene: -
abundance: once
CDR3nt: TGTGCCAGTAGTATTGGCCCCCCGGGACAAACGATTCATTCACCCCTCCACTTT
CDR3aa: CASSIGPPGQTIHSPLHF

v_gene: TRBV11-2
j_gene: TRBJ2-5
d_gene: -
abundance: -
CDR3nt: TGTGCCAGCAGCTTAGTCAGGGAAGGGACCCAGTACTTC
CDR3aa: CASSLVREGTQYF

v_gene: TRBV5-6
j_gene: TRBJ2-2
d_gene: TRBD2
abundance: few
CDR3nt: TGTGCCAGCAGCTTGGCCCGTGGGGTAGCGGGACGCACCGGGGAGCTGTTTTTT
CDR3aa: CASSLARGVAGRTGELFF

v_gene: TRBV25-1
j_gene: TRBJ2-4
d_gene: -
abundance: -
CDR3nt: TGTGCCAGCACCAGAGAAAACATTCAGTACTTC
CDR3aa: CASTRENIQYF

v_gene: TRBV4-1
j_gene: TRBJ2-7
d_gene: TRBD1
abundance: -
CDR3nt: TGCGCCAGCAGCCAAGATCTGAGGACAGGGTTTAACGAGCAGTACTTC
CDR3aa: CASSQDLRTGFNEQYF

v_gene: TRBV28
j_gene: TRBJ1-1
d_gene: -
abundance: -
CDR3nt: TGTGCCAGCAGTTTTTCTTGGCAACAACCGGGGGGTACTGAAGCTTTCTTT
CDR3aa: CASSFSWQQPGGTEAFF

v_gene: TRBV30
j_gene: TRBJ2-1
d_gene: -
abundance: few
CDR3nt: TGTGCCTGGAGTAAATTGAGGGCTAGTGAGCAGTTCTTC
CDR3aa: CAWSKLRASEQFF

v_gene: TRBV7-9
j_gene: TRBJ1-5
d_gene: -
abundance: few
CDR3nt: TGTGCCAGCAGCTACAGCCTTGATCAGCCCCAGCATTTT
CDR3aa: CASSYSLDQPQHF

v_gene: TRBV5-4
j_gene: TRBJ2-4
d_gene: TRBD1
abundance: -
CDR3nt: TGTGCCAGCAGCCGGGACAGTGATATTAACATTCAGTACTTC
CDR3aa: CASSRDSDINIQYF

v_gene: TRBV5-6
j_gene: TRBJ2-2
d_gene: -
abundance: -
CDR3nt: TGTGCCACCAGTAAGGGGGGGCCAACGAACACCGGGGAGCTGTTTTTT
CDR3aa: CATSKGGPTNTGELFF

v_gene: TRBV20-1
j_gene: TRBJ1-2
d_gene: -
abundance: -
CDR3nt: TGCAGTGCCAAAACTAACTATGGCTACACCTTC
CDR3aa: CSAKTNYGYTF

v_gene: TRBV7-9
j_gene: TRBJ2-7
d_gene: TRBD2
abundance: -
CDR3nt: TGTGCCAGCAGCTTAGCTCTAGCGGGACGCGGCGAGCAGTACTTC
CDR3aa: CASSLALAGRGEQYF

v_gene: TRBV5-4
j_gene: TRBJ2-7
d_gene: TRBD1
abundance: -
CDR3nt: TGTGCCAGCAGCTTGGAACAGGGGTACGAGCAGTACTTC
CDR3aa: CASSLEQGYEQYF

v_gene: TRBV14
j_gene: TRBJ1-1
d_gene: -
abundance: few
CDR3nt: TGTGCCAGCAGCGAGACGTTGAACACTGAAGCTTTCTTT
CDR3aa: CASSETLNTEAFF

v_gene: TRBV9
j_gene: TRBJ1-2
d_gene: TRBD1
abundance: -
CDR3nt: TGTGCCAGCAGCGCGAGGACAGGGTCGGATGGCTACACCTTC
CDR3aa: CASSARTGSDGYTF

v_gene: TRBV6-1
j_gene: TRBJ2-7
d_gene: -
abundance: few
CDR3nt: TGTGCCAGCAGTCCCCTGTTGGGGGTTTCCCACGAGCAGTACTTC
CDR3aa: CASSPLLGVSHEQYF

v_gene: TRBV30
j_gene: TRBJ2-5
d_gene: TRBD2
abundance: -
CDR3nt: TGTGCCTGGAGTGGGAGTAGCGGGGTAACCCAGTACTTC
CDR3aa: CAWSGSSGVTQYF

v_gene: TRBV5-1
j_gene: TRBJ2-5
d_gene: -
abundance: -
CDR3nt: TGCGCCAGCAGCTGGACAGCACAAGAGACCCAGTACTTC
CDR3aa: CASSWTAQETQYF

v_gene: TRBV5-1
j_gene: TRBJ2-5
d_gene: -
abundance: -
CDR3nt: TGCGCCAGCAGCTTGGAGGCCGCGGAGACCCAGTACTTC
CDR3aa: CASSLEAAETQYF

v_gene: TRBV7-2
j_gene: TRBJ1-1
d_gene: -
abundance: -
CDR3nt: TGTGCCAGCAGCCAACAGGGATTGAACACTGAAGCTTTCTTT
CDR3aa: CASSQQGLNTEAFF

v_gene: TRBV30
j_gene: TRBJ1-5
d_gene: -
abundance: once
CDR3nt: TGTGCCTGGAGCCAACAGTACAATCAGCCCCAGCATTTT
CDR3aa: CAWSQQYNQPQHF

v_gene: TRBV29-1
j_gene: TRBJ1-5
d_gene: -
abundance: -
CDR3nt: TGCAGCGTTGCCGGGGGCGGTCAGCCCCAGCATTTT
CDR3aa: CSVAGGGQPQHF

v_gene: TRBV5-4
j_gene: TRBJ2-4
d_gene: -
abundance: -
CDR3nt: TGTGCCAGCAGCTTACGAGGGGACATTCAGTACTTC
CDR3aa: CASSLRGDIQYF

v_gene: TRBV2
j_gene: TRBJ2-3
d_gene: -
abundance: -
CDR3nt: TGTGCCAGCACCCGGGACCCCCAGGGTACGCAGTATTTT
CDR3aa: CASTRDPQGTQYF

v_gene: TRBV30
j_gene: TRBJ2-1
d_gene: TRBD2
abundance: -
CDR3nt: TGTGCCTGGACCGCCGGACTAGCGGGACGCAATGAGCAGTTCTTC
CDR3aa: CAWTAGLAGRNEQFF

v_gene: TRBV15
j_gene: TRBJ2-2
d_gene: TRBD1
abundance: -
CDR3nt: TGTGCCACCAGCAGGACAGGGTCTAACACCGGGGAGCTGTTTTTT
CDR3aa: CATSRTGSNTGELFF

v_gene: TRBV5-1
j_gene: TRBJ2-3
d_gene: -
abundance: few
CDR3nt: TGCGCCAGCAGCTTGGGGGATCACACAGATACGCAGTATTTT
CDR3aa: CASSLGDHTDTQYF

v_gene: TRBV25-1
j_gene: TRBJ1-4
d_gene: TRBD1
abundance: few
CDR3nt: TGTGCCAGCAGCCCTCCGGGGGGACAGAAAAAACTGTTTTTT
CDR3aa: CASSPPGGQKKLFF

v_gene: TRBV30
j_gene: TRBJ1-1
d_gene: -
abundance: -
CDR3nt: TGTGCCTGGAGTGTTGGAATGAACACTGAAGCTTTCTTT
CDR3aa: CAWSVGMNTEAFF

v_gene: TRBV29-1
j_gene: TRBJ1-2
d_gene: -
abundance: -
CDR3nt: TGCAGCGTTGAGACTGGGTCAGGGTTCTTCTATGGCTACACCTTC
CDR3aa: CSVETGSGFFYGYTF

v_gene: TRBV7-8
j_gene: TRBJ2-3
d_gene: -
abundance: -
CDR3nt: TGTGCCAGCAGCCCCTATGGGGTAGCGGAGGTCACAGATACGCAGTATTTT
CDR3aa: CASSPYGVAEVTDTQYF

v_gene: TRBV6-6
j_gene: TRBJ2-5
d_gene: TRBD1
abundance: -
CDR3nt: TGTGCCAGCACTTCACCAGGGGGTGCAGAGACCCAGTACTTC
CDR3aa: CASTSPGGAETQYF

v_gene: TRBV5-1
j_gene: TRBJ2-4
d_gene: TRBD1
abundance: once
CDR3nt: TGCGCCAGCAGCTTAGGGGACAGAATACGGAACATTCAGTACTTC
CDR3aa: CASSLGDRIRNIQYF

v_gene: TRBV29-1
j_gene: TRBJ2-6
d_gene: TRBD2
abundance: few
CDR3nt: TGCAGCGTCCTAGCGGGGGGGCTGATAGCTGGGGCCAACGTCCTGACTTTC
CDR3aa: CSVLAGGLIAGANVLTF

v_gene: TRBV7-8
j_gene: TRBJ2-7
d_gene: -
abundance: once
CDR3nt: TGTGCCAGCAGCGACAAAATCCATGGGCAGTCCTACGAGCAGTACTTC
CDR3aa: CASSDKIHGQSYEQYF

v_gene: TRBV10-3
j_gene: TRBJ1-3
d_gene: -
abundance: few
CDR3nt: TGTGCCATCAGCCGGCCGTCTGGAAACACCATATATTTT
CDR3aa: CAISRPSGNTIYF

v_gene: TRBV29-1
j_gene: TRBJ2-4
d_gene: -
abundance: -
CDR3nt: TGCAGCGTTGTTTTTGGGTTAAATCCCAGAAACATTCAGTACTTC
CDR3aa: CSVVFGLNPRNIQYF

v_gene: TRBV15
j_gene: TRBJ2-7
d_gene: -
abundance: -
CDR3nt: TGTGCCACCAGCAGAGATGGGTACGAGCAGTACTTC
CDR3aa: CATSRDGYEQYF

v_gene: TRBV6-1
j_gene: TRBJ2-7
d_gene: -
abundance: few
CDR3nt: TGTGCCAGCGGTGACCGGGCGCTATACGAGCAGTACTTC
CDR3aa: CASGDRALYEQYF

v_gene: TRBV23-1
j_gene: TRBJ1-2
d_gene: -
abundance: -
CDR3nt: TGCGCCAGCAGTCAATCAAACAGCGAGGGAAGAAGCTATGGCTACACCTTC
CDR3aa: CASSQSNSEGRSYGYTF

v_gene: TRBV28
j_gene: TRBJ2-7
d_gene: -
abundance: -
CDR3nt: TGTGCCAGCAGCCCCTATGGAGGGCCCCCCTCCTACGAGCAGTACTTC
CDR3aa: CASSPYGGPPSYEQYF

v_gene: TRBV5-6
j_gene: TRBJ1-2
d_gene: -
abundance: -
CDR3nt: TGTGCCAGCAGCCGGCAGGACGGGTATGGCTACACCTTC
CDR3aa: CASSRQDGYGYTF

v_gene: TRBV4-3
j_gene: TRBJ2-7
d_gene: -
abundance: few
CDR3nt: TGCGCCAGCAGCCAATTGGGGGTCCGCGAGCAGTACTTC
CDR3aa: CASSQLGVREQYF

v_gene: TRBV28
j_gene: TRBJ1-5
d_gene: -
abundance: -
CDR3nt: TGTGCCAGCAGTTTGTTGGGTAACAATCAGCCCCAGCATTTT
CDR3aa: CASSLLGNNQPQHF

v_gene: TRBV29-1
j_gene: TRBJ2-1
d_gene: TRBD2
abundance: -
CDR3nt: TGCAGCGTTTTGCTGGCGGGAGATTACAATGAGCAGTTCTTC
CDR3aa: CSVLLAGDYNEQFF